The 28 T cell receptor beta chains in this list originate from one sample, sequenced in a study of blood T cell repertoires in COVID-19. Produced via immunoSEQ multiplex PCR; TCRdb's table is partial and in-frame only. The sample contains over 200,000 clones, 80% to 85% of which appear only once. The sequenced sample was peripheral blood. Receptors were obtained from a man in his forties or fifties with acute or convalescent COVID-19.

The chain has TRBV3-1 (or the pseudogene TRBV3-2) and TRBJ1-5; D unresolved. The CDR3 sequence is 13 residues long. The germline V and J ends were trimmed by 1 base and 4 bases, with 5 bases remaining between them. CDR1 and CDR2 (germline): LGHDT, YNNKEL (reference sequence). CDR3 protein: CASSQATNQPQHF. The CDR3 DNA is TGTGCCAGCAGCCAAGCCACAAATCAGCCCCAGCATTTT.

The rearrangement joins TRBV11-2 to TRBJ2-7; the match to TRBD1 covers 9 bases. CDR3 length: 16 residues. V lost 5 bases and J lost 3; bases outside the gene matches: 11. CDR1 is SGHAT, CDR2 FQNNGV, per germline. CDR3 residues: CASSPQGGQGFYEQYF. The DNA of the CDR3 is TGTGCCAGCAGCCCCCAGGGTGGACAGGGGTTCTACGAGCAGTACTTC.

This chain uses TRBV5-1 with TRBJ2-7, with a possible D match to TRBD2 (6 bases). The V end lost 0 bases, the J end lost 3 bases, and 16 bases lay between the germline ends. The CDR3 spans 16 residues. Germline-derived CDR1 and CDR2 are SGHRS and YFSETQ. As DNA, the CDR3 is TGCGCCAGCAGCTTGGCGCGGGAAGGGGTCTTCTACGAGCAGTACTTC. Amino acid sequence: CASSLAREGVFYEQYF.

V and J are TRBV7-3 and TRBJ1-1, with TRBD1 matching over 10 bases. From germline, CDR1 is SGHTA and CDR2 FQGTGA. J was trimmed by 5 bases and V by 4 bases; bases with no gene match: 4. The CDR3 has 14 residues. As DNA, the CDR3 is TGTGCCAGCAGCTCGACAGGGGGCAGGACTGAAGCTTTCTTT. Translation gives CASSSTGGRTEAFF.

This chain joins TRBV5-1 and TRBJ1-1; D is possibly TRBD1 (5 bases). This CDR3 has 15 residues. CDR1 and CDR2 (germline): SGHRS, YFSETQ. V gave up 0 bases and J gave up 0 bases, with 9 bases separating them. CDR3 nucleotide sequence: TGCGCCAGCAGCTTGGAGCCAGGGATGAACACTGAAGCTTTCTTT. Translation gives CASSLEPGMNTEAFF.

The J gene is TRBJ2-3, the V gene TRBV11-2; no clear D. Looked up from germline, CDR1 is SGHAT and CDR2 is FQNNGV. This CDR3 has 14 residues. V was clipped by 5 bases and J by 2 bases, with 11 bases between them. The CDR3 is CASSLRLNTDTQYF. The DNA of the CDR3 is TGTGCCAGCAGCCTTCGACTGAACACAGATACGCAGTATTTT.

The J gene is TRBJ2-1, the V gene TRBV19; 12 bases map to TRBD2. Per the germline V gene, CDR1 is LNHDA and CDR2 is SQIVND (reference sequence). The V and J ends lost 4 bases and 5 bases, in that order; junction bases with no gene match: 3. The CDR3 contains 15 residues. This chain's CDR3 is CASSRTSGIDNEQFF. As DNA, the CDR3 is TGTGCCAGTAGTAGGACTAGCGGGATAGACAATGAGCAGTTCTTC.

The chain joins TRBV7-3 to TRBJ1-1, with 8 bases aligning to TRBD1. Germline V CDR1 and CDR2: SGHTA, FQGTGA. CDR3 length: 15 amino acids. The V segment lost 4 bases and the J segment 0 bases; nucleotides outside the gene matches: 4. The CDR3 region has the DNA TGTGCCAGCAGCTCCAGGACAGGGATGAACACTGAAGCTTTCTTT. It is translated as CASSSRTGMNTEAFF.

As DNA, the CDR3 is TGTGCCAGCAGGGTGATGACAGTAATCAATCAGCCCCAGCATTTT. It specifies CASRVMTVINQPQHF. The chain combines TRBV6-5 with TRBJ1-5; D perhaps matches TRBD1 (5 bases). Germline V lookup: CDR1 MNHEY, CDR2 SVGAGI. V was pared by 6 bases and J by 3 bases, with 15 bases between. The CDR3 extends over 15 amino acids.

The chain combines TRBV7-8 with TRBJ1-1, with D possibly matching TRBD1 (6 bases). This CDR3 is 17 amino acids long. Trimming stripped 0 bases from V and 11 bases from J, with 25 bases between. Per germline, CDR1 SGHVS and CDR2 FQNEAQ. The CDR3 here is CASSLAGVRGTPVSAFF. For the CDR3, the DNA is TGTGCCAGCAGCTTAGCGGGGGTTAGGGGGACACCCGTTAGCGCTTTCTTT.

The chain has TRBV7-9 and TRBJ1-2; 11 bases map to TRBD1. V lost 3 bases, J lost 5 bases, and 2 bases stayed unmatched. The V gene's germline CDR1 is SEHNR and CDR2 FQNEAQ (reference sequence). The CDR3 length is 14 residues. CDR3 in amino acids: CASSLGQGEYGYTF. Written as DNA, the CDR3 is TGTGCCAGCAGCTTGGGACAGGGGGAGTATGGCTACACCTTC. Full variable domain (outside the CDR3, taken from reference TRBV7-9 and TRBJ1-2): DTGVSQNPRHKITKRGQNVTFRCDPISEHNRLYWYRQTLGQGPEFLTYFQNEAQLEKSRLLSDRFSAERPKGSFSTLEIQRTEQGDSAMYLCASSLGQGEYGYTFGSGTRLTVV.

This clone came up a few times. The V gene is TRBV7-3, the J gene TRBJ2-1; 10 bases map to TRBD2. The germline CDR1 and CDR2 sequences are SGHTA and FQGTGA. The CDR3 totals 18 residues. V lost 0 bases to trimming and J lost 0 bases; unmatched junction nucleotides: 5. CDR3: CASSLTAGGPGSYNEQFF. CDR3 in DNA: TGTGCCAGCAGCTTAACAGCGGGAGGGCCCGGCTCCTACAATGAGCAGTTCTTC.

The chain is built from TRBV2 and TRBJ2-7, with 9 bases identical to TRBD1. Germline V lookup: CDR1 SNHLY, CDR2 FYNNEI. The V gene end was trimmed by 6 bases and the J gene end by 6 bases; junction bases not matched to a gene: 3. CDR3 length equals 12 residues. The CDR3 region has the DNA TGTGCCAGCAGGGGACAGGGTTCCGAGCAGTACTTC. Translation gives CASRGQGSEQYF.

The chain uses TRBV5-1 and TRBJ2-7; TRBD1 might be the D (5 bases). The germline gives CDR1 SGHRS, CDR2 YFSETQ. CDR3 size: 15 residues. V shed 2 bases and J shed 2 bases, with 14 bases lying between them. The DNA for the CDR3 is TGCGCCAGCAGCTTAGGGGTCGTGCCGGCCTACGAGCAGTACTTC. Its protein is CASSLGVVPAYEQYF.

The chain has TRBV27 and TRBJ2-7; 8 bases are shared with TRBD2. J lost 0 bases, V lost 9 bases, and 13 bases had no gene match. This CDR3 comprises 16 residues. Germline V gene sequence: CDR1 MNHEY, CDR2 SMNVEV (reference sequence). The CDR3 loop reads CASAIGGARSSYEQYF. Written as DNA, the CDR3 is TGTGCCAGTGCCATCGGGGGGGCGAGGAGCTCCTACGAGCAGTACTTC.

In this sample, this clone turned up once. The chain employs TRBV3-1 (or the pseudogene TRBV3-2) and TRBJ1-2; maybe TRBD1 (6 bases). V was clipped by 6 bases and J by 8 bases, with 10 bases between them. Looked up from germline, CDR1 is LGHDT and CDR2 is YNNKEL (reference sequence). The CDR3 consists of 11 residues. Here the CDR3 reads CASRGGYGYTF. The CDR3 DNA reads TGTGCCAGCAGAGGGGGTTACGGCTACACCTTC.

This clone was recorded a few times. The chain uses TRBV18 and TRBJ1-2; 7 nucleotides line up with TRBD1. Germline V gene sequence: CDR1 KGHSH, CDR2 LQKENI. The CDR3 sequence is 15 residues long. Trimming took 6 bases from V and 5 from J; bases not matched to a gene: 12. The CDR3 DNA reads TGTGCCAGCTCCCAAAACCGGGACAGCCCTTATGGCTACACCTTC. Its translation is CASSQNRDSPYGYTF. Complete variable domain (other parts from reference TRBV18 and TRBJ1-2): NAGVMQNPRHLVRRRGQEARLRCSPMKGHSHVYWYRQLPEEGLKFMVYLQKENIIDESGMPKERFSAEFPKEGPSILRIQQVVRGDSAAYFCASSQNRDSPYGYTFGSGTRLTVV.

The rearrangement uses TRBV18 and TRBJ2-7, with TRBD2 as a possible D gene (6 bases). Looked up from germline, CDR1 is KGHSH and CDR2 is LQKENI. The V end lost 0 bases, the J end lost 9 bases, and 15 bases lay between the germline ends. The length of the CDR3 is 14 residues. CDR3 in DNA: TGTGCCAGCTCACCACCGGGGACTGCGGGTGGGCAGTACTTC. Amino acid sequence: CASSPPGTAGGQYF.

This clone has more than one count but fewer than ten. This rearrangement joins TRBV11-3 to TRBJ1-1; D remains unclear. V lost 6 bases and J 0 bases, leaving 8 bases between the germline ends. Looked up from germline, CDR1 is SGHNT and CDR2 is YENEEA. This CDR3 is 13 amino acids long. The CDR3: CASSAEVNTEAFF. DNA for the CDR3: TGTGCCAGCAGTGCCGAGGTGAACACTGAAGCTTTCTTT.

The V gene is TRBV2, the J gene TRBJ1-1; D is undetermined. The germline V and J ends were trimmed by 0 bases and 6 bases, with 14 bases remaining between them. The length of the CDR3 is 15 residues. The germline CDR1 and CDR2 sequences are SNHLY and FYNNEI. The CDR3 here is CASSEARRTYAEAFF. The CDR3 DNA sequence: TGTGCCAGCAGTGAAGCACGCAGGACTTATGCTGAAGCTTTCTTT.

V gene TRBV10-3 combines with J gene TRBJ1-1, with 10 nucleotides matching TRBD1. In germline, CDR1 is ENHRY, CDR2 SYGVKD. The CDR3 spans 13 residues. With V trimmed by 9 bases and J by 3 bases, 4 bases remained unmatched. CDR3 amino acids: CAIGTGADTEAFF. As DNA, the CDR3 is TGTGCCATAGGGACAGGGGCGGACACTGAAGCTTTCTTT.

The chain combines TRBV4-2 with TRBJ1-1; D may be TRBD1 (6 bases). The CDR3 is made up of 14 amino acids. V lost 0 bases and J 8 bases, leaving 13 bases between the germline ends. Germline-derived CDR1 and CDR2 are LGHNA and YNFKEQ. This CDR3 is CASSQEGARAEAFF. In DNA form, the CDR3 reads TGTGCCAGCAGCCAAGAGGGGGCAAGAGCCGAAGCTTTCTTT.

This chain uses TRBV7-3 with TRBJ1-1; 9 bases agree with TRBD1. Trimming removed 3 bases from V and 8 bases from J; junction bases left unmatched: 1. CDR1 and CDR2 from the germline V gene are SGHTA and FQGTGA. CDR3 size: 12 residues. CDR3 nucleotide sequence: TGTGCCAGCAGCTTCGGACAGGGGGAAGCTTTCTTT. This codes for CASSFGQGEAFF.

J is TRBJ1-4 and V is TRBV6-5, with TRBD1 as a possible D gene (6 bases). Trimming removed 6 bases at V and 5 bases at J, with 10 bases between. The CDR3 contains 13 residues. CDR1 and CDR2 (germline): MNHEY, SVGAGI. CDR3 protein: CASSPDRNEKLFF. The CDR3 nucleotides read TGTGCCAGCAGCCCGGACAGAAATGAAAAACTGTTTTTT.

This rearrangement joins TRBV24-1 to TRBJ1-2, with unresolved D. Trimming removed 0 bases from V and 2 bases from J, with 9 bases in between. The CDR3 covers 15 residues. Germline loops: CDR1 KGHDR, CDR2 SFDVKD. The CDR3 region has the DNA TGTGCCACCAGTGATTTGCGGGGTTCAAACTATGGCTACACCTTC. Amino acids: CATSDLRGSNYGYTF.

Concerning this clone itself: Other nucleotide sequences in the sample specify the same CDR3. The rearrangement joins TRBV6-2 or TRBV6-3 to TRBJ2-1; 7 bases fit TRBD1. Germline V gene sequence: CDR1 MNHEY, CDR2 SVGEGT. The CDR3 contains 14 residues. J was trimmed by 0 bases and V by 5 bases; bases with no gene match: 1. CDR3 loop: CASSAGGSYNEQFF. CDR3 DNA: TGTGCCAGCAGTGCAGGGGGCTCCTACAATGAGCAGTTCTTC.

The chain recombines TRBV10-3 with TRBJ2-7; D gene uncertain. The V and J ends lost 3 bases and 3 bases respectively, with 9 bases between them. The CDR3 spans 13 residues. Germline CDR1 ENHRY, CDR2 SYGVKD. The CDR3: CAISDSLNYEQYF. In nucleotides, the CDR3 is TGTGCCATCAGTGATTCACTAAACTACGAGCAGTACTTC.

The chain couples TRBV18 to TRBJ2-4, with 8 bases fitting TRBD2. The CDR3 contains 16 residues. From germline, CDR1 is KGHSH and CDR2 LQKENI. J gave up 8 bases and V 5 bases, and 14 bases lay outside the gene matches. CDR3 sequence: CASSVGAGEVRDIQYF. The CDR3 DNA sequence: TGTGCCAGCTCAGTAGGAGCGGGAGAGGTTAGAGACATTCAGTACTTC.